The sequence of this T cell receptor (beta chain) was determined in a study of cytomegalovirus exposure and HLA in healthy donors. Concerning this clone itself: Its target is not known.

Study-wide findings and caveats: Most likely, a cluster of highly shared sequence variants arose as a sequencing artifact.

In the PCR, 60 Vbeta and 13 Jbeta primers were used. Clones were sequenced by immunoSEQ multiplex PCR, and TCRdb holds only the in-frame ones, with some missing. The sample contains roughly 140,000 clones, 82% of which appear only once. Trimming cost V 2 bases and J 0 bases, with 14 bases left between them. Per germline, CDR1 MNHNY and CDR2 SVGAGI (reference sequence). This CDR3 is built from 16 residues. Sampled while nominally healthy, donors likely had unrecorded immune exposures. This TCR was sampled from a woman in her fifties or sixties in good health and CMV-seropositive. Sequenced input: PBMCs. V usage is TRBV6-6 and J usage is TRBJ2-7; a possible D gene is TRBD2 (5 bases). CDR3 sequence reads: CASSYVPSYSSYEQYF. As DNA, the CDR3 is TGTGCCAGCAGTTACGTCCCTAGCTATAGCTCCTACGAGCAGTACTTC.